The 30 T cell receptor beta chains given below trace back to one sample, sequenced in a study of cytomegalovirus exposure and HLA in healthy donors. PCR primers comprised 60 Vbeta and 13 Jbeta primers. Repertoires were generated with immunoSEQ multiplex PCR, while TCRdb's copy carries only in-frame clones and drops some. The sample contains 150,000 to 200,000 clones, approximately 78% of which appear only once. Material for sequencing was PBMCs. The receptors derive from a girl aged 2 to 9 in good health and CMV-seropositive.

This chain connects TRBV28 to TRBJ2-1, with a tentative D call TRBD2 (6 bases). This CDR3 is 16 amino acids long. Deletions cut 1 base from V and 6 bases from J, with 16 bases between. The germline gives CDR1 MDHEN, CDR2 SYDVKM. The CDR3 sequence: CASSLFREPPPNEQFF. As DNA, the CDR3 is TGTGCCAGCAGTTTATTTCGGGAGCCGCCCCCCAATGAGCAGTTCTTC.

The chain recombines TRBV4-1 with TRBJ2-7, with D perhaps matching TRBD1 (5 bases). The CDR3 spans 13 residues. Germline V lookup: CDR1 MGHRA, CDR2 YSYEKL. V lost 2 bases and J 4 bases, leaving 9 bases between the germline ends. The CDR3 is CASSQPGWYEQYF. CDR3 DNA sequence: TGCGCCAGCAGCCAACCAGGGTGGTACGAGCAGTACTTC.

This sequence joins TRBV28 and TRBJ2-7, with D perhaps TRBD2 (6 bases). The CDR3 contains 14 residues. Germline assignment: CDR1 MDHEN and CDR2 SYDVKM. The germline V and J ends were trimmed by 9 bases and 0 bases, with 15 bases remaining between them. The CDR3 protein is CARVTRGSSYEQYF. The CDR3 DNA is TGTGCCAGGGTTACACGGGGGAGCTCCTACGAGCAGTACTTC.

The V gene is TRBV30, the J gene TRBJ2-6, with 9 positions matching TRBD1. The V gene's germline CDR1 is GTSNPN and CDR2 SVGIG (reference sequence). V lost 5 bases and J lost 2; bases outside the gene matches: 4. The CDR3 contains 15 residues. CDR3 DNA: TGTGCCTGGCAAAGGACAGGGGCTGGGGCCAACGTCCTGACTTTC. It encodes CAWQRTGAGANVLTF.

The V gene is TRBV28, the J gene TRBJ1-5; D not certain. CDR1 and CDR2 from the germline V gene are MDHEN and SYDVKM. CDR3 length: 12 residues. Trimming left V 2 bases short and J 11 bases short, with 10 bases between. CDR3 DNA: TGTGCCAGCAGTTTAAGTTACGGGGCCCAGCATTTT. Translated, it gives CASSLSYGAQHF.

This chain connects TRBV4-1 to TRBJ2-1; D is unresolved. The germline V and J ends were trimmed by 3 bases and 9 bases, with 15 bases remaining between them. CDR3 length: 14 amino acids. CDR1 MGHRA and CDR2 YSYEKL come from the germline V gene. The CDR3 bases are TGCGCCAGCAGCCAGGCGCTCAGGAAGATTGAGCAGTTCTTC. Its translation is CASSQALRKIEQFF.

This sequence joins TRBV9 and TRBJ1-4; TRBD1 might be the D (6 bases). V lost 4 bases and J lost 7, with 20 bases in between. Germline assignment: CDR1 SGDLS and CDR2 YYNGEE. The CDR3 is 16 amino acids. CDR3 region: CASSPIGAGAGEKLFF. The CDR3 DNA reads TGTGCCAGCAGCCCGATCGGGGCAGGGGCCGGTGAAAAACTGTTTTTT. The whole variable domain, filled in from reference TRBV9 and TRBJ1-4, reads DSGVTQTPKHLITATGQRVTLRCSPRSGDLSVYWYQQSLDQGLQFLIQYYNGEERAKGNILERFSAQQFPDLHSELNLSSLELGDSALYFCASSPIGAGAGEKLFFGSGTQLSVL.

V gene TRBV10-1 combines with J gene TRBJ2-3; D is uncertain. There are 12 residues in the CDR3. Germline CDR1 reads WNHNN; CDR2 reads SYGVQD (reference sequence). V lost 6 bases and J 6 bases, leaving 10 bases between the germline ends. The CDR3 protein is CASSSTPDTQYF. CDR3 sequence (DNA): TGCGCCAGCAGCTCCACACCCGATACGCAGTATTTT.

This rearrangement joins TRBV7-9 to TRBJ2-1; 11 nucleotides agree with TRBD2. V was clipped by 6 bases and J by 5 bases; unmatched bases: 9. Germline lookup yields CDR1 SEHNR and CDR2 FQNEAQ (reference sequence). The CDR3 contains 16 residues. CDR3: CASSISGRGNDNEQFF. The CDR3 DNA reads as TGTGCCAGCAGTATTAGCGGGAGGGGCAACGACAATGAGCAGTTCTTC.

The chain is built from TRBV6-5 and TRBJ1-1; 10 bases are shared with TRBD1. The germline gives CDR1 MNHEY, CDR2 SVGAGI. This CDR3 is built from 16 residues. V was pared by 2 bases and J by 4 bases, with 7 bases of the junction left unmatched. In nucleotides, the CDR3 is TGTGCCAGCAGTTACCGTTCCGGGACAGGGGCCACTGAAGCTTTCTTT. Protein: CASSYRSGTGATEAFF.

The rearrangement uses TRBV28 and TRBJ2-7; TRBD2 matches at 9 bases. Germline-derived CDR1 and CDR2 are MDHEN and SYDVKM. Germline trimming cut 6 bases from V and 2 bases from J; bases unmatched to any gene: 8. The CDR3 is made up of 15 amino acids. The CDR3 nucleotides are TGTGCCAGCAGCCCGACTAGCGGAAGGGCCTACGAGCAGTACTTC. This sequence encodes CASSPTSGRAYEQYF.

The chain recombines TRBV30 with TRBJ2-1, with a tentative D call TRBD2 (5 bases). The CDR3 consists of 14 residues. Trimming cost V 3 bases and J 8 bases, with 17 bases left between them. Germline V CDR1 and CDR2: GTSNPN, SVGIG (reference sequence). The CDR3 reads CAWRRRTRIDEQFF. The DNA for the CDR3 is TGTGCCTGGAGACGACGGACTCGGATCGATGAGCAGTTCTTC.

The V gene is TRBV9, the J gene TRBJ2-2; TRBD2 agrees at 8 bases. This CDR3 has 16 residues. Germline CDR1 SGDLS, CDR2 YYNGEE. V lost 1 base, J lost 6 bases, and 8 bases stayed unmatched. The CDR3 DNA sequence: TGTGCCAGCAGCGTAAGAATCGGGAGGGCCGCCGGGGAGCTGTTTTTT. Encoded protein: CASSVRIGRAAGELFF.

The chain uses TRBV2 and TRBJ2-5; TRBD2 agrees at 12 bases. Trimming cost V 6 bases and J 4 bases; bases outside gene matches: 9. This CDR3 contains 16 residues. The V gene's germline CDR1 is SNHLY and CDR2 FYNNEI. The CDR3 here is CASRLTLAGGLETQYF. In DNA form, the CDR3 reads TGTGCCAGCAGGCTTACCCTAGCGGGAGGGCTAGAGACCCAGTACTTC.

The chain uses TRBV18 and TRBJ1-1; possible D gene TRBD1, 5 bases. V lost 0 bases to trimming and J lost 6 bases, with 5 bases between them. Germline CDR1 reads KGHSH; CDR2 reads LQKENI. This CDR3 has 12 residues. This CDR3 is CASSPPGAEAFF. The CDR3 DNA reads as TGTGCCAGCTCACCACCAGGGGCTGAAGCTTTCTTT. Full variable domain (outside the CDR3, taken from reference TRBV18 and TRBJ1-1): NAGVMQNPRHLVRRRGQEARLRCSPMKGHSHVYWYRQLPEEGLKFMVYLQKENIIDESGMPKERFSAEFPKEGPSILRIQQVVRGDSAAYFCASSPPGAEAFFGQGTRLTVV.

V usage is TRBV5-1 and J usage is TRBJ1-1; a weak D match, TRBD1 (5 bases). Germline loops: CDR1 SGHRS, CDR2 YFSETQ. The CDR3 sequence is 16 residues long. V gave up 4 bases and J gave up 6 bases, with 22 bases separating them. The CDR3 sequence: CASSGVREGKGAEAFF. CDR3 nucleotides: TGCGCCAGCAGCGGGGTGCGGGAGGGGAAGGGCGCTGAAGCTTTCTTT. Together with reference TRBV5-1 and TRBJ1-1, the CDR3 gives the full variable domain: KAGVTQTPRYLIKTRGQQVTLSCSPISGHRSVSWYQQTPGQGLQFLFEYFSETQRNKGNFPGRFSGRQFSNSRSEMNVSTLELGDSALYLCASSGVREGKGAEAFFGQGTRLTVV.

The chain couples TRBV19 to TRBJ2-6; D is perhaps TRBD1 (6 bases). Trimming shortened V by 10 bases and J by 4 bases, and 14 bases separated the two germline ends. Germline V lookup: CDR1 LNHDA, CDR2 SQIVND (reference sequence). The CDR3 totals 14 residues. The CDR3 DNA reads TGTGCCACCCTGAAGGGGGACGGGGCCAACGTCCTGACTTTC. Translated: CATLKGDGANVLTF.

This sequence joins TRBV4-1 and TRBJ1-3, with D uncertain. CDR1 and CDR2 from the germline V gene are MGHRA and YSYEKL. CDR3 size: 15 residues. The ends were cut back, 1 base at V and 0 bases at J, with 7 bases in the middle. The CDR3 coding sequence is TGCGCCAGCAGCCAAGTCGCAGGCTCTGGAAACACCATATATTTT. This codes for CASSQVAGSGNTIYF.

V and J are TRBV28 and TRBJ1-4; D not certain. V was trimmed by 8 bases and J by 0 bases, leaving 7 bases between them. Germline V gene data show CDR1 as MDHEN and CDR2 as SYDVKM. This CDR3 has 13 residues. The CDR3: CASFKSTNEKLFF. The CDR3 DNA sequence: TGTGCCAGCTTTAAATCAACTAATGAAAAACTGTTTTTT.

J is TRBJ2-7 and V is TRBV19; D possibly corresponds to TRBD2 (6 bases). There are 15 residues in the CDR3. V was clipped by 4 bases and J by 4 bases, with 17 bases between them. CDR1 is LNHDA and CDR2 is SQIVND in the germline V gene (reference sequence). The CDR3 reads CASSKEDGSNYEQYF. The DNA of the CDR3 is TGTGCCAGTAGTAAGGAGGACGGGAGTAATTACGAGCAGTACTTC.

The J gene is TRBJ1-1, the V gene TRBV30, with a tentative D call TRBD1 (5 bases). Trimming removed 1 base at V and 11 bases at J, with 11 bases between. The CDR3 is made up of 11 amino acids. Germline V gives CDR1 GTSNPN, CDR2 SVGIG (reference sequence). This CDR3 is CAWSEGSAAFF. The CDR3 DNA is TGTGCCTGGAGTGAGGGGTCTGCGGCTTTCTTT.

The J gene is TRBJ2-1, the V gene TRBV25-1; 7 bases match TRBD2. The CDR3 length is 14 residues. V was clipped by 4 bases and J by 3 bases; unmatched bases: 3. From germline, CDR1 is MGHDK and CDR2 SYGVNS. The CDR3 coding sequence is TGTGCCAGCAGTGTACAGCGGGACTACAATGAGCAGTTCTTC. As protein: CASSVQRDYNEQFF. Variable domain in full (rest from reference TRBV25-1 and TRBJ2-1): EADIYQTPRYLVIGTGKKITLECSQTMGHDKMYWYQQDPGMELHLIHYSYGVNSTEKGDLSSESTVSRIRTEHFPLTLESARPSHTSQYLCASSVQRDYNEQFFGPGTRLTVL.

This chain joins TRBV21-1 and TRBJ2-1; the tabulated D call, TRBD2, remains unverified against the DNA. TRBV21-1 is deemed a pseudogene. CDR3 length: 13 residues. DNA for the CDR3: TGTGCCAGCAGCAGGGAGCTTTACAATGAGCAGTTCTTC. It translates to CASSRELYNEQFF.

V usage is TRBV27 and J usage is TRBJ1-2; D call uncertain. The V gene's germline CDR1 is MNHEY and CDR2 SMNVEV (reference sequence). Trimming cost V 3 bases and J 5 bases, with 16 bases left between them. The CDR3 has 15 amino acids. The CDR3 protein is CASSFISLRVYGYTF. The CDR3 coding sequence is TGTGCCAGCAGTTTCATCTCATTGAGGGTTTATGGCTACACCTTC.

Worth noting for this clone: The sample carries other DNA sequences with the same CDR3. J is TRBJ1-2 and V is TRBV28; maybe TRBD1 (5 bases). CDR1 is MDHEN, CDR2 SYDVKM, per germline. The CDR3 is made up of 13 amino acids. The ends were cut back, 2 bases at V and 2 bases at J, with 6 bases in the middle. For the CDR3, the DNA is TGTGCCAGCAGTTTACAGGGAAACTATGGCTACACCTTC. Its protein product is CASSLQGNYGYTF.

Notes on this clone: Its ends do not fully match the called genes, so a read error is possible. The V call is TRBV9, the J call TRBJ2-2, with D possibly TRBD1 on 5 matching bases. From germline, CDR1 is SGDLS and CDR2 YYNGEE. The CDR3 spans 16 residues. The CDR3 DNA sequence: TGTGCCAGCAGCGTAGGGGGCAGGGCGAAGACCGGGGAGCTGTTTTTT. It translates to CASSVGGRAKTGELFF. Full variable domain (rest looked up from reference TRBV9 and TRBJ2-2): DSGVTQTPKHLITATGQRVTLRCSPRSGDLSVYWYQQSLDQGLQFLIQYYNGEERAKGNILERFSAQQFPDLHSELNLSSLELGDSALYFCASSVGGRAKTGELFFGEGSRLTVL.

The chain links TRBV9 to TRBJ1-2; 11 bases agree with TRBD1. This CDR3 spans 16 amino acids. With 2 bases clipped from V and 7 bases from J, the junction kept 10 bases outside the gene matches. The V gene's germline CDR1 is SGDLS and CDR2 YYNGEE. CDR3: CASSVSDGQGAGGYTF. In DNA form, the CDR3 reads TGTGCCAGCAGCGTCTCCGACGGACAGGGGGCGGGTGGCTACACCTTC.

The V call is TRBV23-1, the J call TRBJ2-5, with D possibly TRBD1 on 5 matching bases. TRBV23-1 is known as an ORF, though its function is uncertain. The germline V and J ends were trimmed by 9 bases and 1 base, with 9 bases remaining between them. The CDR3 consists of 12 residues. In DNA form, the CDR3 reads TGCGCCAGGCGGACATTCCAAGAGACCCAGTACTTC. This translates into CARRTFQETQYF.

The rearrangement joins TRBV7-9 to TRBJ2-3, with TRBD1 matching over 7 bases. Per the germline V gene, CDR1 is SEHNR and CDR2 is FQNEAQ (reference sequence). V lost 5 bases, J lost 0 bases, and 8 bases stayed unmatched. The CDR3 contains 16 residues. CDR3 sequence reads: CASSRRTGTSTDTQYF. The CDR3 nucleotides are TGTGCCAGCAGCCGTCGGACAGGAACTAGCACAGATACGCAGTATTTT.

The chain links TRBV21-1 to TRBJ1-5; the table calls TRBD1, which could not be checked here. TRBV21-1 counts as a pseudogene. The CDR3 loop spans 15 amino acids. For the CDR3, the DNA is TGTGCCAGCAGCAAAACAGGGGATAGCAATCAGCCCCAGCATTTT. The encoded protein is CASSKTGDSNQPQHF.